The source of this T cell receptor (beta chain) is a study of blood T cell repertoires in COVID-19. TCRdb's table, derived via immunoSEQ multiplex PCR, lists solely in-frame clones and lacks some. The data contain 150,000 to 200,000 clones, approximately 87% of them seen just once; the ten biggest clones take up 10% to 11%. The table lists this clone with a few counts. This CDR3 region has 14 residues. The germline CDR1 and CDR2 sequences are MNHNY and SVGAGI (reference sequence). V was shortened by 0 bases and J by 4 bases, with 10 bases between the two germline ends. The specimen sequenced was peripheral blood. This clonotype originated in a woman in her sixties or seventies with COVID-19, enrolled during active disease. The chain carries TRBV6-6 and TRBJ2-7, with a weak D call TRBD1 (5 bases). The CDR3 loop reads CASSYSRTTYEQYF. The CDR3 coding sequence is TGTGCCAGCAGTTACTCGCGGACAACTTACGAGCAGTACTTC.